Below are 19 T cell receptor beta chains sequenced from a single sample in a study of regulatory T cells in long-lasting Graves disease. Time point defined: newly diagnosed GD, antithyroid drugs for less than 3 months. There was RNA extracted from PBMCs, and the TCR library was made from it. Library construction for TCR beta used iRepertoire HTBI primers and Arm-PCR of CDR3 regions. TCRdb fed the multiplex PCR reads into MiXCR, producing one record per CDR3 protein. The table records around 400,000 distinct CDR3 sequences, roughly 15% of them present only once. This sample also appeared in a second study, on T cells in Graves' hyperthyroidism and ophthalmopathy.

The sequencing used peripheral blood mononuclear cells (PBMCs), collected at new diagnosis, from a patient treated with antithyroid drugs. These receptors originate from a woman in her 40s with Graves disease.

V and J are TRBV19 and TRBJ1-5; 7 nucleotides align to TRBD1. The CDR3 covers 18 residues. The germline V gene encodes CDR1 LNHDA and CDR2 SQIVND (reference sequence). V was pared by 4 bases and J by 5 bases, with 17 bases of the junction left unmatched. This chain's CDR3 is CASSKAPLRQGVDQPQHF. The CDR3 region has the DNA TGTGCCAGTAGTAAGGCCCCCTTGCGACAGGGAGTTGATCAGCCCCAGCATTTT.

This clonotype has at least ten counts. The chain employs TRBV5-1 and TRBJ2-6; D unclear. Trimming cost V 10 bases and J 0 bases, with 11 bases left between them. Germline values: CDR1 SGHRS, CDR2 YFSETQ. CDR3 length: 14 amino acids. CDR3 residues: CADRRDSGANVLTF. The CDR3, as DNA: TGCGCCGATCGACGAGACTCTGGGGCCAACGTCCTGACTTTC.

This clonotype was observed many times. The chain has TRBV18 and TRBJ2-3; TRBD2 aligns across 11 bases. In germline, CDR1 is KGHSH, CDR2 LQKENI. The junction had 6 bases not matched to a gene; V was cut back by 3 bases and J by 7 bases. The CDR3 has 15 amino acids. CDR3 in amino acids: CASSPKTSGKNTQYF. CDR3 DNA sequence: TGTGCCAGCTCACCGAAGACTAGCGGGAAGAATACGCAGTATTTT.

This clonotype was seen ten or more times. CDR3 amino acids: CASSYSTRLAEFTGELFF. In nucleotides, the CDR3 is TGTGCCAGCAGTTACTCGACCCGACTAGCGGAGTTTACCGGGGAGCTGTTTTTT. The genes are TRBV6-5 and TRBJ2-2, with 9 bases lining up with TRBD2. Losses at the gene ends were 0 bases for V and 5 bases for J; bases not matched to a gene: 10. The germline V gene has CDR1 MNHEY and CDR2 SVGAGI. This CDR3 has 18 amino acids.

This clonotype was seen only a few times. The CDR3 DNA sequence: TGTGCCCGCCAGGGGCCCCTGAACACCGGGGAGCTGTTTTTT. It yields the protein CARQGPLNTGELFF. This chain uses TRBV30 with TRBJ2-2; possibly TRBD1 for D (6 bases). The CDR3 has 14 amino acids. The V gene's germline CDR1 is GTSNPN and CDR2 SVGIG (reference sequence). V shed 8 bases and J shed 1 base, with 14 bases lying between them. Using reference TRBV30 and TRBJ2-2 for the parts outside the CDR3, the full variable domain is SQTIHQWPATLVQPVGSPLSLECTVEGTSNPNLYWYRQAAGRGLQLLFYSVGIGQISSEVPQNLSASRPQDRQFILSSKKLLLSDSGFYLCARQGPLNTGELFFGEGSRLTVL.

Turning to this clonotype: A much larger clone differs by one base, so this may be a read error. J is TRBJ2-1 and V is TRBV5-1; D assignment may be TRBD1 or TRBD2 (5 bases each). Germline assignment: CDR1 SGHRS and CDR2 YFSETQ. The CDR3 extends over 14 amino acids. CDR3 in DNA: TGCGCCAGCGGCTTGGGGGAGAGGTACAATGAGCAGTTCTTC. It translates to CASGLGERYNEQFF.

This clonotype was recorded at least ten times. This chain joins TRBV27 and TRBJ2-3; TRBD2 matches 10 bases. The germline gives CDR1 MNHEY, CDR2 SMNVEV (reference sequence). The CDR3 covers 15 residues. V lost 4 bases and J lost 5; bases outside the gene matches: 6. CDR3 loop: CASSSSGGIGDTQYF. CDR3 nucleotide sequence: TGTGCCAGCAGTTCTAGCGGGGGCATTGGAGATACGCAGTATTTT.

Regarding this clonotype: With only one base between it and a far larger clone, this is likely a read error. As DNA, the CDR3 is TGTGCCAGCAGTGAGTCAGCCGCCGGGACTAGCGGGAGTTACAATGAGCAGTTCTTC. Encoded protein: CASSESAAGTSGSYNEQFF. The genes are TRBV12-3 or TRBV12-4 and TRBJ2-1, with 14 bases lining up with TRBD2. V lost 5 bases and J lost 4; bases outside the gene matches: 13. The CDR3 contains 19 residues.

The chain carries TRBV10-3 and TRBJ2-1; D perhaps matches TRBD1 (6 bases). CDR1 ENHRY and CDR2 SYGVKD come from the germline V gene. V shed 4 bases and J shed 6 bases, with 7 bases lying between them. The CDR3 extends over 12 amino acids. The CDR3: CAISGGGNEQFF. CDR3 sequence (DNA): TGTGCCATCAGTGGAGGGGGCAATGAGCAGTTCTTC.

To note about this clonotype: One base away lies a much larger clone, so this may be a sequencing read error. The chain joins TRBV24-1 to TRBJ2-3, with 8 bases fitting TRBD2. CDR1 and CDR2 from the germline V gene are KGHDR and SFDVKD. The CDR3 is 14 amino acids. The CDR3 DNA reads as TGTGCCACCAGTCCACGGGAGGGAGCCCATACGCGGTATTTT. It specifies CATSPREGAHTRYF.

In its sample, this clonotype was seen many times. The V and J genes are TRBV7-6 and TRBJ2-5; a possible D gene is TRBD1 (5 bases). Germline CDR1 SGHVS, CDR2 FNYEAQ. The ends were cut back, 5 bases at V and 1 base at J, with 11 bases in the middle. This CDR3 comprises 14 residues. The CDR3 bases are TGTGCCAGCAGCGAACGACAGAGCCAAGAGACCCAGTACTTC. This encodes CASSERQSQETQYF. The full variable domain, with the rest looked up from reference TRBV7-6 and TRBJ2-5, is GAGVSQSPRYKVTKRGQDVALRCDPISGHVSLYWYRQALGQGPEFLTYFNYEAQQDKSGLPNDRFSAERPEGSISTLTIQRTEQRDSAMYRCASSERQSQETQYFGPGTRLLVL.

There are a few counts of this clonotype. The chain has TRBV9 and TRBJ2-7; possibly TRBD1 for D (6 bases). This CDR3 is 14 amino acids long. Germline V gene data show CDR1 as SGDLS and CDR2 as YYNGEE. The ends were cut back, 4 bases at V and 3 bases at J, with 14 bases in the middle. The CDR3, as DNA: TGTGCCAGCAGCAAGGGGGTAGGCAGCTACGAGCAGTACTTC. The encoded protein is CASSKGVGSYEQYF. Looking up the rest from reference TRBV9 and TRBJ2-7 gives the full variable domain: DSGVTQTPKHLITATGQRVTLRCSPRSGDLSVYWYQQSLDQGLQFLIQYYNGEERAKGNILERFSAQQFPDLHSELNLSSLELGDSALYFCASSKGVGSYEQYFGPGTRLTVT.

This clonotype was counted at least ten times. The rearrangement joins TRBV20-1 to TRBJ2-7, with 9 bases identical to TRBD2. The J segment lost 2 bases and the V segment lost 2 bases, leaving 4 bases of the junction unmatched. CDR3 length: 14 residues. CDR1 and CDR2 from the germline V gene are DFQATT and SNEGSKA (reference sequence). Here the CDR3 reads CSARIAGETYEQYF. CDR3 bases: TGCAGTGCTAGAATAGCGGGAGAAACCTACGAGCAGTACTTC.

This clonotype was seen more than once but under ten times. The CDR3 loop is CASSPQGVGNEQFF. For the CDR3, the DNA is TGTGCCAGCAGCCCTCAAGGAGTAGGCAATGAGCAGTTCTTC. V usage is TRBV7-9 and J usage is TRBJ2-1; D unresolved. The CDR3 is 14 residues long. From germline, CDR1 is SEHNR and CDR2 FQNEAQ (reference sequence). Trimming pared 5 bases from V and 6 bases from J, leaving 14 bases between. The full variable domain, completed using reference TRBV7-9 and TRBJ2-1, is DTGVSQNPRHKITKRGQNVTFRCDPISEHNRLYWYRQTLGQGPEFLTYFQNEAQLEKSRLLSDRFSAERPKGSFSTLEIQRTEQGDSAMYLCASSPQGVGNEQFFGPGTRLTVL.

V usage is TRBV19 and J usage is TRBJ2-7; D gene ambiguous. Looked up from germline, CDR1 is LNHDA and CDR2 is SQIVND (reference sequence). Trimming shortened V by 1 base and J by 4 bases, and 8 bases separated the two germline ends. The CDR3 sequence is 13 residues long. CDR3 coding DNA: TGTGCCAGTAGTATAGGTGAGGTTTACGAGCAGTACTTC. Translated: CASSIGEVYEQYF. Drawing the rest from reference TRBV19 and TRBJ2-7, the complete variable domain is DGGITQSPKYLFRKEGQNVTLSCEQNLNHDAMYWYRQDPGQGLRLIYYSQIVNDFQKGDIAEGYSVSREKKESFPLTVTSAQKNPTAFYLCASSIGEVYEQYFGPGTRLTVT.

This clonotype was detected only a few times. The genes are TRBV6-2 or TRBV6-3 and TRBJ2-1; D is ambiguous. Trimming pared 11 bases from V and 7 bases from J, leaving 9 bases between. Germline V gene sequence: CDR1 MNHEY, CDR2 SVGEGT. This CDR3 is 10 amino acids long. For the CDR3, the DNA is TGTGCCTGGAATAGGAATGAGCAGTTCTTC. Encoded protein: CAWNRNEQFF.

This clonotype was observed a few times. As DNA, the CDR3 is TGTGCTAGTGGCCGAGGAGCAGGGGCAGGCTCTTCTGGTGGCTACACCTTC. As protein: CASGRGAGAGSSGGYTF. This chain joins TRBV12-5 and TRBJ1-2; D is possibly TRBD1 (6 bases). This CDR3 comprises 17 residues. Germline V CDR1 and CDR2: LGHNT, FRNRAP. Trimming cost V 6 bases and J 7 bases, with 27 bases left between them. The entire variable domain, with the rest obtained from reference TRBV12-5 and TRBJ1-2, is as follows: DARVTQTPRHKVTEMGQEVTMRCQPILGHNTVFWYRQTMMQGLELLAYFRNRAPLDDSGMPKDRFSAEMPDATLATLKIQPSEPRDSAVYFCASGRGAGAGSSGGYTFGSGTRLTVV.

In its sample, this clonotype was seen many times. The chain combines TRBV7-9 with TRBJ2-6; the match to TRBD1 covers 11 bases. This CDR3 region has 19 residues. Trimming took 8 bases from V and 0 from J; bases not matched to a gene: 12. Germline CDR1 SEHNR, CDR2 FQNEAQ (reference sequence). DNA for the CDR3: TGTGCCAGCCATCCCGAATCCGGGACAGGGGGCTCTGGGGCCAACGTCCTGACTTTC. Translation: CASHPESGTGGSGANVLTF.

The table lists this clonotype with a few counts. The chain recombines TRBV6-5 with TRBJ2-6; the D gene is possibly TRBD2 (6 bases). This CDR3 is built from 19 residues. Trimming pared 2 bases from V and 0 bases from J, leaving 17 bases between. Germline assignment: CDR1 MNHEY and CDR2 SVGAGI. This CDR3 is CASSYPRWEEISGANVLTF. The CDR3 DNA reads as TGTGCCAGCAGTTACCCCCGTTGGGAGGAAATCTCTGGGGCCAACGTCCTGACTTTC.